This passage covers 24 T cell receptor beta chains from one sample sequenced in a study of identical twins. TCRdb itself ran the 5' RACE reads through MiXCR, one entry per CDR3 protein. The sample has 520,000 or so distinct CDR3 sequences, roughly a fifth seen once. This sample also belongs to another study, concerning T cells expressing NK-cell markers.

The sample consisted of CD4+ T cells sorted from blood. Receptors originate from a woman younger than 35 in good health.

V is TRBV10-3 and J is TRBJ1-1; D unresolved. Germline V gene data show CDR1 as ENHRY and CDR2 as SYGVKD. V gave up 6 bases and J gave up 6 bases, with 17 bases separating them. The CDR3 is made up of 14 amino acids. For the CDR3, the DNA is TGTGCCATCAGGGGAATGGGCCTCCGTTCTGAAGCTTTCTTT. The encoded protein is CAIRGMGLRSEAFF.

This clonotype was found once. The rearrangement links TRBV7-6 to TRBJ2-1; D not resolved. V dropped 4 bases and J dropped 10 bases, with 11 bases sitting between them. CDR1 is SGHVS and CDR2 is FNYEAQ in the germline V gene. CDR3 length: 12 residues. This CDR3 reads CASSSPLQEQFF. The CDR3 nucleotides read TGTGCCAGCAGCTCCCCACTACAGGAGCAGTTCTTC.

The chain uses TRBV15 and TRBJ2-2, with 8 positions matching TRBD2. Germline-derived CDR1 and CDR2 are LNHNV and YYDKDF (reference sequence). V was pared by 2 bases and J by 6 bases, with 11 bases of the junction left unmatched. The CDR3 has 17 residues. The CDR3, as DNA: TGTGCCACCAGCAGATCCTCCCCGGGAGGGCGCGCCGGGGAGCTGTTTTTT. This codes for CATSRSSPGGRAGELFF.

In its sample, this clonotype was seen many times. The V call is TRBV7-2, the J call TRBJ2-5; D call uncertain. The CDR3 has 13 residues. V was cut by 3 bases and J by 4 bases, with 9 bases left in between. Germline V gene sequence: CDR1 SGHTA, CDR2 FQGNSA. The CDR3 DNA reads TGTGCCAGCAGCTTTACCTCGGGAGAGACCCAGTACTTC. Amino acid sequence: CASSFTSGETQYF.

Here the CDR3 reads CSATPGRGRYEQYF. The CDR3 DNA sequence: TGCAGTGCTACCCCTGGGAGGGGAAGGTACGAGCAGTACTTC. The V gene is TRBV20-1, the J gene TRBJ2-7; the match to TRBD2 covers 7 bases. CDR3 length: 14 amino acids. Trimming at V came to 4 bases and at J to 4 bases, leaving 10 bases not matched to a gene. Germline CDR1 and CDR2: DFQATT and SNEGSKA (reference sequence).

Notes on this clonotype: This may be a read error, as it is one base from a much larger clone. V and J are TRBV2 and TRBJ1-2, with D unclear. The CDR3 runs 11 residues. Trimming cost V 0 bases and J 8 bases, with 4 bases left between them. Germline V gives CDR1 SNHLY, CDR2 FYNNEI. As DNA, the CDR3 is TGTGCCAGCAGTGAAGCGGGGGGCTACACCTTC. This codes for CASSEAGGYTF.

The chain employs TRBV19 and TRBJ2-1; D gene uncertain. Trimming cost V 3 bases and J 2 bases, with 11 bases left between them. CDR1 and CDR2 (germline): LNHDA, SQIVND (reference sequence). The CDR3 sequence is 15 residues long. The CDR3 region is CASSIRNFAYNEQFF. CDR3 in DNA: TGTGCCAGTAGTATTCGGAATTTCGCCTACAATGAGCAGTTCTTC. The whole variable domain, filled in from reference TRBV19 and TRBJ2-1, reads DGGITQSPKYLFRKEGQNVTLSCEQNLNHDAMYWYRQDPGQGLRLIYYSQIVNDFQKGDIAEGYSVSREKKESFPLTVTSAQKNPTAFYLCASSIRNFAYNEQFFGPGTRLTVL.

The chain couples TRBV7-2 to TRBJ2-6; D is unclear. Germline lookup yields CDR1 SGHTA and CDR2 FQGNSA. V was trimmed by 5 bases and J by 7 bases, leaving 3 bases between them. The CDR3 is made up of 11 amino acids. CDR3: CASSAANVLTF. CDR3 nucleotide sequence: TGTGCCAGCAGCGCCGCCAACGTCCTGACTTTC. The full variable domain, rest sourced from reference TRBV7-2 and TRBJ2-6, is GAGVSQSPSNKVTEKGKDVELRCDPISGHTALYWYRQSLGQGLEFLIYFQGNSAPDKSGLPSDRFSAERTGGSVSTLTIQRTQQEDSAVYLCASSAANVLTFGAGSRLTVL.

The chain combines TRBV29-1 with TRBJ2-5, with TRBD2 matching 7 bases. The V gene's germline CDR1 is SQVTM and CDR2 ANQGSEA. Trimming removed 4 bases from V and 2 bases from J; junction bases left unmatched: 7. The CDR3 has 14 amino acids. The CDR3 DNA reads as TGCAGCGTTGTTAGTCCTAGCGGACAAGAGACCCAGTACTTC. This sequence encodes CSVVSPSGQETQYF.

V is TRBV11-2 and J is TRBJ2-5, with a tentative D call TRBD1 (5 bases). The CDR3 is 13 amino acids. Germline V gene data show CDR1 as SGHAT and CDR2 as FQNNGV. V was shortened by 5 bases and J by 5 bases, with 12 bases between the two germline ends. CDR3 amino acids: CASSPGIDETQYF. In DNA, the CDR3 is TGTGCCAGCAGCCCAGGGATCGACGAGACCCAGTACTTC.

This clonotype was seen many times. This chain uses TRBV12-3 or TRBV12-4 with TRBJ1-2; D is undetermined. This CDR3 comprises 14 residues. Trimming took 6 bases from V and 2 from J, leaving 13 bases between them. The CDR3 reads CASSPLRTNYGYTF. The CDR3 coding sequence is TGTGCCAGCAGCCCCCTGAGGACCAACTATGGCTACACCTTC.

This clonotype was recorded a few times. The CDR3 coding sequence is TGCGCCAGCAACCCCGGGACAGGAGGATATGGCTACACCTTC. It translates to CASNPGTGGYGYTF. V is TRBV5-1 and J is TRBJ1-2, with TRBD1 matching over 8 bases. CDR1 is SGHRS and CDR2 is YFSETQ in the germline V gene. The V segment lost 6 bases and the J segment 5 bases; nucleotides outside the gene matches: 9. There are 14 residues in the CDR3.

At least ten counts were recorded for this clonotype. V usage is TRBV6-2 or TRBV6-3 and J usage is TRBJ2-1; a possible D gene is TRBD2 (6 bases). The CDR3 extends over 14 amino acids. V shed 6 bases and J shed 4 bases, with 13 bases lying between them. Per the germline V gene, CDR1 is MNHEY and CDR2 is SVGEGT. The CDR3, as DNA: TGTGCCAGCAGGGAGGTAGCGGAGTACAATGAGCAGTTCTTC. It codes for CASREVAEYNEQFF.

The rearrangement uses TRBV9 and TRBJ2-7; TRBD2 agrees at 11 bases. The ends lost 4 bases at V and 5 bases at J; junction bases unmatched: 8. Germline-derived CDR1 and CDR2 are SGDLS and YYNGEE. This CDR3 spans 15 amino acids. The CDR3 DNA reads as TGTGCCAGCAGCACAACTAGCGGGAGTATCCACGAGCAGTACTTC. The encoded protein is CASSTTSGSIHEQYF.

This clonotype appeared a few times. This chain joins TRBV20-1 and TRBJ2-1; 13 bases fit TRBD2. The germline gives CDR1 DFQATT, CDR2 SNEGSKA (reference sequence). CDR3 length: 17 amino acids. V dropped 5 bases and J dropped 4; count of bases not matched to a gene: 11. The CDR3 nucleotides are TGCAGTGCTCCCAGTCACGCGGGACTAGCGGGATACAATGAGCAGTTCTTC. Residues: CSAPSHAGLAGYNEQFF.

This clonotype was detected only a few times. The rearrangement links TRBV7-2 to TRBJ2-7, with 8 bases lining up with TRBD2. With 2 bases clipped from V and 0 bases from J, the junction kept 3 bases outside the gene matches. Looked up from germline, CDR1 is SGHTA and CDR2 is FQGNSA. This CDR3 is 15 amino acids long. As DNA, the CDR3 is TGTGCCAGCAGCTTACAGACTAGCGCCTCCTACGAGCAGTACTTC. Translating gives CASSLQTSASYEQYF.

The chain joins TRBV9 to TRBJ2-3, with D hard to call. Germline V gives CDR1 SGDLS, CDR2 YYNGEE. Trimming took off 3 bases at V and 4 bases at J, with 12 bases between the two ends. The CDR3 covers 14 residues. Here the CDR3 reads CASSGGPTADTQYF. DNA of the CDR3: TGTGCCAGCAGCGGCGGACCGACCGCAGATACGCAGTATTTT.

This clonotype has a count of ten or more. The V call is TRBV7-2, the J call TRBJ1-2; D is unclear. V dropped 5 bases and J dropped 5 bases, with 12 bases sitting between them. CDR3 length: 13 residues. Germline CDR1 reads SGHTA; CDR2 reads FQGNSA. This chain's CDR3 is CASSLSALYGYTF. CDR3 in DNA: TGTGCCAGCAGCCTAAGTGCCCTTTATGGCTACACCTTC. The variable domain in full, completed from reference TRBV7-2 and TRBJ1-2, reads GAGVSQSPSNKVTEKGKDVELRCDPISGHTALYWYRQSLGQGLEFLIYFQGNSAPDKSGLPSDRFSAERTGGSVSTLTIQRTQQEDSAVYLCASSLSALYGYTFGSGTRLTVV.

This clonotype was seen a few times. The chain employs TRBV29-1 and TRBJ2-7, with 9 bases lining up with TRBD2. The CDR3 extends over 14 amino acids. CDR1 is SQVTM and CDR2 is ANQGSEA in the germline V gene. The J segment lost 1 base and the V segment lost 7 bases, leaving 8 bases of the junction unmatched. The CDR3 DNA reads TGCAGCGCCGTGGGCGGGGGGGCATCCTACGAGCAGTACTTC. It specifies CSAVGGGASYEQYF.

This clonotype appeared a few times. The genes are TRBV12-3 or TRBV12-4 and TRBJ2-1, with D possibly TRBD2 on 5 matching bases. CDR3 length: 15 residues. The V gene lost 7 bases and the J gene lost 10 bases, with 23 bases spanning the gap. CDR3 bases: TGTGCCAGCAAGGCCTCCCTGGCGGGCAATAGGGAGCAGTTCTTC. This encodes CASKASLAGNREQFF.

This clonotype was seen a handful of times. The rearrangement links TRBV20-1 to TRBJ2-3; 9 bases fit TRBD1. CDR3 length equals 14 residues. CDR1 and CDR2 from the germline V gene are DFQATT and SNEGSKA (reference sequence). With 6 bases clipped from V and 3 bases from J, the junction kept 7 bases outside the gene matches. As DNA, the CDR3 is TGCAGTGCCGAGGGACAGGGAAAGACAGATACGCAGTATTTT. This gives the protein CSAEGQGKTDTQYF.

V and J are TRBV7-9 and TRBJ2-5; no clear D. The V gene lost 1 base and the J gene lost 2 bases, with 14 bases spanning the gap. This CDR3 has 16 amino acids. From germline, CDR1 is SEHNR and CDR2 FQNEAQ (reference sequence). The DNA for the CDR3 is TGTGCCAGCAGCTTAGTTTCTTCAGATGGACAAGAGACCCAGTACTTC. This translates into CASSLVSSDGQETQYF.

This clonotype was found a few times. The rearrangement links TRBV4-3 to TRBJ2-3, with D maybe TRBD2 (5 bases). Germline V gives CDR1 LGHNA, CDR2 YSLEER. Trimming pared 1 base from V and 8 bases from J, leaving 13 bases between. The CDR3 runs to 14 residues. This CDR3 is CASSQAPGLGTQYF. In DNA, the CDR3 is TGCGCCAGCAGCCAAGCCCCCGGACTCGGTACGCAGTATTTT.

This clonotype was counted between two and nine times. The V call is TRBV24-1, the J call TRBJ2-1, with D perhaps TRBD1 (5 bases). Trimming took off 3 bases at V and 6 bases at J, with 5 bases between the two ends. This CDR3 contains 12 residues. Germline V gives CDR1 KGHDR, CDR2 SFDVKD. The CDR3 bases are TGTGCCACCAGTGATAGGGGCAATGAGCAGTTCTTC. Its protein is CATSDRGNEQFF.